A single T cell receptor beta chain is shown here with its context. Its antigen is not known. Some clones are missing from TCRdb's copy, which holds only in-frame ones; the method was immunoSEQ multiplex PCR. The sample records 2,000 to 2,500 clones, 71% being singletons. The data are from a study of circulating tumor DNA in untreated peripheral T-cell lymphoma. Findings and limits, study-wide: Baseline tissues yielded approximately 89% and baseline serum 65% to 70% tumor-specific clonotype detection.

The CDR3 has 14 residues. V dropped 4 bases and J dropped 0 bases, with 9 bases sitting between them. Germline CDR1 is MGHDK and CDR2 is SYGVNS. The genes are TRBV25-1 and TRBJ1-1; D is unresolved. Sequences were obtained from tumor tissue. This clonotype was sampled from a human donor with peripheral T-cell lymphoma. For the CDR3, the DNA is TGTGCCAGCAGTGTCGGTGGGTTGAACACTGAAGCTTTCTTT. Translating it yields CASSVGGLNTEAFF.